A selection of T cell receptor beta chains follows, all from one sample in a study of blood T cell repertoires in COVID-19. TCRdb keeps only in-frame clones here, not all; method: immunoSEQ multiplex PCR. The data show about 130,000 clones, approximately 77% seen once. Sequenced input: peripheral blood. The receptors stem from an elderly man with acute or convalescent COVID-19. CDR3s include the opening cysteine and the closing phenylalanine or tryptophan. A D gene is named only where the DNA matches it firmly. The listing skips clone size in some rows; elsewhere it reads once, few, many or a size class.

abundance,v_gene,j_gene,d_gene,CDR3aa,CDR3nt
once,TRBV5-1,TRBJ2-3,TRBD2,CASSPDRGGTDTQYF,TGCGCCAGCAGCCCGGACCGGGGGGGCACAGATACGCAGTATTTT
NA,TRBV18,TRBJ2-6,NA,CASSPTRSSGANVLTF,TGTGCCAGCTCACCCACGAGGAGCTCTGGGGCCAACGTCCTGACTTTC
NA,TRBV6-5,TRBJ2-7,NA,CASRGGRRGEQYF,TGTGCCAGCAGGGGGGGGCGTCGAGGCGAGCAGTACTTC
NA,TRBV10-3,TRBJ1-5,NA,CAISAGRDNQPQHF,TGTGCCATCAGTGCTGGCAGGGACAATCAGCCCCAGCATTTT
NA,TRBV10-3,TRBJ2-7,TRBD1,CAISPRQGVYYEQYF,TGTGCCATCAGTCCTAGACAGGGGGTATACTACGAGCAGTACTTC
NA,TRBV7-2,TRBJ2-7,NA,CASSFGTPSSYEQYF,TGTGCCAGCAGCTTCGGGACACCGAGCTCCTACGAGCAGTACTTC
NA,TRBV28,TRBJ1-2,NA,CASSGQPINYGYTF,TGTGCCAGCAGCGGACAGCCGATTAACTATGGCTACACCTTC
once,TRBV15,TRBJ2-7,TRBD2,CATSGPWGGSSYEQYF,TGTGCCACCAGCGGGCCCTGGGGGGGAAGCTCCTACGAGCAGTACTTC
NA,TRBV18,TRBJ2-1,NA,CASSPTSSNEQFF,TGTGCCAGCTCACCTACTAGCTCCAATGAGCAGTTCTTC
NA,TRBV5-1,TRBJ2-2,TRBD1,CASSFTDRAVGELFF,TGCGCCAGCAGTTTTACGGACAGGGCCGTCGGGGAGCTGTTTTTT
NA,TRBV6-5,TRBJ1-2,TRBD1,CASRPGTGIYGYTF,TGTGCCAGCAGACCCGGGACAGGGATTTATGGCTACACCTTC
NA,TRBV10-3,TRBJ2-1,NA,CAISQMGPSNMNEQFF,TGTGCCATCAGTCAAATGGGGCCCTCGAATATGAATGAGCAGTTCTTC
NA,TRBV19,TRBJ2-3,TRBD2,CASSKSYQTSGSTDTQYF,TGTGCCAGTAGTAAATCTTACCAAACTAGCGGCAGCACAGATACGCAGTATTTT
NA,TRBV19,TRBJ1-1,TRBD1,CASRSRGPSHTEAFF,TGTGCCAGTAGATCCAGGGGGCCAAGCCACACTGAAGCTTTCTTT
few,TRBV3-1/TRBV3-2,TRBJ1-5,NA,CASSQGDSYQPQHF,TGTGCCAGCAGCCAGGGGGACTCCTATCAGCCCCAGCATTTT
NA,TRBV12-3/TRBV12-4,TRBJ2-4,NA,CASSQQDGGREYF,TGTGCCAGCAGTCAACAAGACGGAGGACGGGAGTACTTC
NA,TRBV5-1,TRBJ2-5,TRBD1,CASSLLGQERAQYF,TGCGCCAGCAGCTTACTCGGACAGGAACGGGCCCAGTACTTC
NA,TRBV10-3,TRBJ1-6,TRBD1,CAIRDRGDSPLHF,TGTGCCATCAGGGACAGGGGAGATTCACCCCTCCACTTT
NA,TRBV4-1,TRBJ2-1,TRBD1,CASSQDRTGVYNEQFF,TGCGCCAGCAGCCAAGATCGCACAGGGGTCTACAATGAGCAGTTCTTC
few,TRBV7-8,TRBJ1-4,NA,CASSDTNRVPNEKLFF,TGTGCCAGCAGCGATACCAACAGGGTCCCTAATGAAAAACTGTTTTTT
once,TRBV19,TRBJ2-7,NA,CASSILPGSREGTYEQYF,TGTGCCAGTAGTATTCTTCCCGGGTCGAGAGAAGGCACCTACGAGCAGTACTTC
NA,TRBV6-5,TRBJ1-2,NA,CASKGRAALYGYTF,TGTGCCAGCAAGGGCAGGGCGGCCCTCTATGGCTACACCTTC
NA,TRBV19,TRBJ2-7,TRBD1,CASSKTPGQGAYEQYF,TGTGCCAGTAGTAAAACACCGGGACAGGGGGCCTACGAGCAGTACTTC
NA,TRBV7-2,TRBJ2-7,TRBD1,CASSWRQGADEQYF,TGTGCCAGCAGCTGGAGACAGGGGGCGGACGAGCAGTACTTC
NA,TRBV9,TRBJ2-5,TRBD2,CASSVESGDETQYF,TGTGCCAGCAGCGTCGAGAGCGGGGATGAGACCCAGTACTTC
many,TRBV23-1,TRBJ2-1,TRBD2,CASSQSTSGDRFSYNEQFF,TGCGCCAGCAGTCAATCAACTAGCGGGGATCGTTTCTCCTACAATGAGCAGTTCTTC
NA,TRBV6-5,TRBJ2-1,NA,CASSYSRGPNEQFF,TGTGCCAGCAGTTACTCCAGGGGTCCGAATGAGCAGTTCTTC
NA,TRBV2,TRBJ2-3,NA,CASSEGGRGASTDTQYF,TGTGCCAGCAGTGAAGGAGGACGGGGGGCGAGCACAGATACGCAGTATTTT
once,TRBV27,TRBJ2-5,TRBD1,CASSPAADRVETQYF,TGTGCCAGCAGCCCCGCCGCCGACAGGGTCGAGACCCAGTACTTC
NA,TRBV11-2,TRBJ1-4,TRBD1,CASSRQGQGEKLFF,TGTGCCAGCAGCCGACAGGGGCAGGGTGAAAAACTGTTTTTT
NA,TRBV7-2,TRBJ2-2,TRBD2,CASSAASGDTGELFF,TGTGCCAGCAGCGCAGCTAGCGGGGATACCGGGGAGCTGTTTTTT
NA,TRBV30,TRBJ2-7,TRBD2,CAWSLGTSRCYEQYF,TGTGCCTGGAGCCTGGGGACTAGCAGATGCTACGAGCAGTACTTC
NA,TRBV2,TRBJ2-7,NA,CASSPGNPGTYEQYF,TGTGCCAGCAGCCCCGGTAACCCGGGGACCTACGAGCAGTACTTC
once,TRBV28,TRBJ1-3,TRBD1,CASSLQGGSGNTIYF,TGTGCCAGCAGTTTGCAGGGGGGATCTGGAAACACCATATATTTT
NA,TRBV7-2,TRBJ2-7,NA,CASSLWGLVSYEQYF,TGTGCCAGCAGCTTATGGGGACTGGTTTCCTACGAGCAGTACTTC
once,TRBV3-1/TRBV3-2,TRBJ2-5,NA,CASSDIGGPKQYF,TGTGCCAGCAGCGACATAGGGGGACCAAAGCAGTACTTC
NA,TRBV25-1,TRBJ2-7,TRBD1,CASSDPGQGPYEQYF,TGTGCCAGCAGTGACCCTGGACAGGGCCCTTACGAGCAGTACTTC
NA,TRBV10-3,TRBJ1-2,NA,CAISETSGQTNYGYTF,TGTGCCATCAGTGAGACATCGGGACAAACAAACTATGGCTACACCTTC
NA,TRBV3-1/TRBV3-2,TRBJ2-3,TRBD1,CASSQSGTGSTDTQYF,TGTGCCAGCAGCCAATCGGGGACAGGGAGCACAGATACGCAGTATTTT
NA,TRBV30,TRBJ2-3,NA,CAWSMGGRTDTQYF,TGTGCCTGGAGTATGGGCGGGCGGACAGATACGCAGTATTTT
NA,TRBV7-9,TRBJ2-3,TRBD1,CASSFPLFVEQGVTDTQYF,TGTGCCAGCAGCTTCCCTTTGTTTGTAGAACAGGGGGTCACAGATACGCAGTATTTT
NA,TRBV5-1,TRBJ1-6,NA,CASSLYGGGSYNSPLHF,TGCGCCAGCAGCTTGTACGGGGGTGGCTCCTATAATTCACCCCTCCACTTT
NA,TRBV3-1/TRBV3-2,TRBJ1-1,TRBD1,CASSRSGTGAEAFF,TGTGCCAGCAGCCGCTCAGGAACAGGGGCTGAAGCTTTCTTT
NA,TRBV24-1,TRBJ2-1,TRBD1,CATSATTGTGGNEQFF,TGTGCCACCAGTGCCACAACCGGGACAGGGGGTAATGAGCAGTTCTTC
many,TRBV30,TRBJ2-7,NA,CAWSGTGEQYF,TGTGCCTGGAGTGGAACAGGCGAGCAGTACTTC
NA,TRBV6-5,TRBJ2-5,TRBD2,CASSYSLAGAQETQYF,TGTGCCAGCAGTTATTCTTTAGCGGGGGCTCAAGAGACCCAGTACTTC
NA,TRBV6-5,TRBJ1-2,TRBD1,CASRPQGAPGGYTF,TGTGCCAGCAGACCACAGGGGGCGCCGGGTGGCTACACCTTC
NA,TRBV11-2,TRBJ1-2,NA,CASSLAGVYGYTF,TGTGCCAGCAGCTTAGCCGGTGTCTATGGCTACACCTTC
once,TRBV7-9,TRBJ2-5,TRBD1,CASSLTRDRGSETQYF,TGTGCCAGCAGCTTAACCCGGGACAGGGGATCGGAGACCCAGTACTTC
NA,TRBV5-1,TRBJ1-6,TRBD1,CASSFGTGNSPLHF,TGCGCCAGCAGCTTTGGGACAGGAAATTCACCCCTCCACTTT
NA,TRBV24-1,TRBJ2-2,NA,CATSRAGTGELFF,TGTGCCACCAGTCGGGCGGGGACCGGGGAGCTGTTTTTT
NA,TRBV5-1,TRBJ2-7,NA,CASSSFSRDNSYEQYF,TGCGCCAGCAGCTCATTCTCCCGGGACAACTCCTACGAGCAGTACTTC
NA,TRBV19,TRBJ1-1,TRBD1,CASSIGAGGLSEAFF,TGTGCCAGTAGTATAGGAGCAGGGGGATTGTCGGAAGCTTTCTTT
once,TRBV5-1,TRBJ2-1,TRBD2,CASSMGLVPYNEQFF,TGCGCCAGCAGCATGGGACTAGTCCCCTACAATGAGCAGTTCTTC
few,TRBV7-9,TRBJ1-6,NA,CASRTASSYNSPLHF,TGTGCCAGCAGGACAGCAAGCTCCTATAATTCACCCCTCCACTTT